This entry lists 8 T cell receptor beta chains sequenced from one sample in a study of cytomegalovirus exposure and HLA in healthy donors. PCR used 60 Vbeta primers and 13 Jbeta primers. This table comes from immunoSEQ multiplex PCR, and its TCRdb copy is limited to in-frame clones, with some not included. This table has over 150,000 clones, around 79% appearing once. The sequenced sample consisted of PBMCs. These receptors were obtained from a woman between 40 and 55 years old in good health and CMV-seropositive.

The chain is built from TRBV6-6 and TRBJ1-2, with TRBD1 matching over 10 bases. V was pared by 6 bases and J by 3 bases, with 4 bases of the junction left unmatched. Germline values: CDR1 MNHNY, CDR2 SVGAGI (reference sequence). CDR3 length: 14 amino acids. The CDR3 protein is CASSDRGHDYGYTF. Written as DNA, the CDR3 is TGTGCCAGCAGCGACAGGGGGCATGACTATGGCTACACCTTC.

The chain couples TRBV11-2 to TRBJ2-3; TRBD2 aligns across 13 bases. The CDR3 contains 17 residues. Germline CDR1 SGHAT, CDR2 FQNNGV. V lost 9 bases to trimming and J lost 0 bases; unmatched junction nucleotides: 9. The CDR3 DNA is TGTGCCAGTGGGCCGGGACTAGCGGGACGGAGCACAGATACGCAGTATTTT. This translates into CASGPGLAGRSTDTQYF.

This chain uses TRBV28 with TRBJ2-3; possibly TRBD2 for D (6 bases). This CDR3 contains 15 residues. The germline CDR1 and CDR2 sequences are MDHEN and SYDVKM. Trimming pared 4 bases from V and 3 bases from J, leaving 14 bases between. Here the CDR3 reads CASSSLGGQTDTQYF. The CDR3 region has the DNA TGTGCCAGCAGTTCCCTGGGGGGTCAGACAGATACGCAGTATTTT.

CDR3 coding DNA: TGCGCCAGCAGCCAAGCACCCCCAGGGAACTCTGGAAACACCATATATTTT. This translates into CASSQAPPGNSGNTIYF. V and J are TRBV4-1 and TRBJ1-3, with a weak D call TRBD1 (5 bases). Germline V gives CDR1 MGHRA, CDR2 YSYEKL. Trimming shortened V by 1 base and J by 0 bases, and 13 bases separated the two germline ends. The CDR3 covers 17 residues.

The chain recombines TRBV7-2 with TRBJ2-1; a weak D match, TRBD2 (6 bases). The V gene lost 4 bases and the J gene lost 4 bases, with 14 bases spanning the gap. The CDR3 runs to 15 residues. Germline CDR1 SGHTA, CDR2 FQGNSA. The CDR3 DNA follows: TGTGCCAGCAGCTCCCAGGAGGGTAGGTACAATGAGCAGTTCTTC. Its protein product is CASSSQEGRYNEQFF. Drawing the rest from reference TRBV7-2 and TRBJ2-1, the complete variable domain is GAGVSQSPSNKVTEKGKDVELRCDPISGHTALYWYRQSLGQGLEFLIYFQGNSAPDKSGLPSDRFSAERTGGSVSTLTIQRTQQEDSAVYLCASSSQEGRYNEQFFGPGTRLTVL.

This clone was found a few times. The V and J genes are TRBV6-6 and TRBJ1-1; unclear D gene. CDR1 and CDR2 (germline): MNHNY, SVGAGI (reference sequence). Trimming cost V 6 bases and J 11 bases, with 19 bases left between them. The CDR3 spans 13 residues. In nucleotides, the CDR3 is TGTGCCAGCAGGGAAACCAGGCCCGGCGGGGCTTTCTTT. Residues: CASRETRPGGAFF.

The genes are TRBV11-2 and TRBJ2-1; the match to TRBD1 covers 10 bases. Trimming took 1 base from V and 6 from J; bases not matched to a gene: 0. This CDR3 has 14 amino acids. Germline CDR1 reads SGHAT; CDR2 reads FQNNGV. CDR3 bases: TGTGCCAGCAGCTTAGGGACAGGGGGCAATGAGCAGTTCTTC. This encodes CASSLGTGGNEQFF.

This clone occurred once. J is TRBJ1-1 and V is TRBV7-2, with TRBD1 identical over 10 bases. V lost 5 bases, J lost 2 bases, and 11 bases stayed unmatched. The CDR3 sequence is 17 residues long. Germline V gene lookup returns CDR1 SGHTA and CDR2 FQGNSA. As DNA, the CDR3 is TGTGCCAGCAGCCCAGCCCCGGACAGGGGGGGAAACACTGAAGCTTTCTTT. Translation gives CASSPAPDRGGNTEAFF.